Below are 7 T cell receptor beta chains sequenced from a single sample in a study of blood T cell repertoires in COVID-19. TCRdb's copy holds only in-frame clones and misses some; the assay was immunoSEQ multiplex PCR. The sample shows hundreds of thousands of clones, around 85% of them seen only once. Material for sequencing was peripheral blood. The receptors stem from a man in his fifties with active or convalescent COVID-19.

The chain combines TRBV2 with TRBJ1-2; 8 bases map to TRBD1. Germline loops: CDR1 SNHLY, CDR2 FYNNEI. This CDR3 region has 18 residues. With 6 bases clipped from V and 0 bases from J, the junction kept 15 bases outside the gene matches. CDR3 sequence reads: CASSLDRDRPSPNYGYTF. CDR3 DNA sequence: TGTGCCAGCAGCCTAGACCGGGACAGGCCTTCCCCTAACTATGGCTACACCTTC.

This chain uses TRBV30 with TRBJ2-3; D perhaps matches TRBD1 (5 bases). Deletions cut 4 bases from V and 0 bases from J, with 8 bases between. Germline V gene lookup returns CDR1 GTSNPN and CDR2 SVGIG (reference sequence). The CDR3 is made up of 13 amino acids. Here the CDR3 reads CAWTGSSTDTQYF. DNA of the CDR3: TGTGCCTGGACAGGGTCTAGCACAGATACGCAGTATTTT.

The V and J genes are TRBV10-3 and TRBJ2-7; TRBD2 is a possible D gene (6 bases). Per germline, CDR1 ENHRY and CDR2 SYGVKD. V dropped 0 bases and J dropped 9 bases, with 18 bases sitting between them. The CDR3 extends over 15 amino acids. The CDR3, as DNA: TGTGCCATCAGTGAGTCTGGGACTTCCAGGCGGGGGCAGTACTTC. It specifies CAISESGTSRRGQYF.

V usage is TRBV10-3 and J usage is TRBJ1-1; D gene unclear. V was clipped by 3 bases and J by 4 bases, with 12 bases between them. CDR3 length equals 14 residues. The germline V gene has CDR1 ENHRY and CDR2 SYGVKD. The CDR3 loop reads CAISEAGGRTEAFF. CDR3 nucleotides: TGTGCCATCAGTGAAGCGGGAGGCCGCACTGAAGCTTTCTTT.

The V gene is TRBV19, the J gene TRBJ1-2; possible D gene TRBD1, 5 bases. V lost 1 base and J 4 bases, leaving 13 bases between the germline ends. The length of the CDR3 is 15 residues. CDR1 is LNHDA, CDR2 SQIVND, per germline (reference sequence). The CDR3 protein is CASSIGDDSSYGYTF. CDR3 DNA sequence: TGTGCCAGTAGTATAGGGGATGACAGTTCCTATGGCTACACCTTC.

This chain connects TRBV7-9 to TRBJ1-4; tentatively, D is TRBD1 (6 bases). V was trimmed by 4 bases and J by 8 bases, leaving 11 bases between them. Germline CDR1 and CDR2: SEHNR and FQNEAQ (reference sequence). CDR3 length: 13 amino acids. In DNA, the CDR3 is TGTGCCAGCAGCTGGGACATGCGAGAAAAACTGTTTTTT. Protein sequence: CASSWDMREKLFF.

The chain couples TRBV6-6 to TRBJ1-4; a weak D match, TRBD1 (5 bases). The CDR3 is made up of 15 amino acids. In germline, CDR1 is MNHNY, CDR2 SVGAGI (reference sequence). V was trimmed by 2 bases and J by 6 bases, leaving 13 bases between them. CDR3 protein: CASSYRRGRDEKLFF. The CDR3 DNA reads TGTGCCAGCAGTTACAGAAGGGGTAGGGATGAAAAACTGTTTTTT.